This entry lists 5 T cell receptor beta chains sequenced from one sample in a study of T cells after yellow fever vaccination. Using its own MiXCR run on the 5' RACE reads, TCRdb lists one record per CDR3 protein. The data show 75,000 to 100,000 distinct CDR3 sequences, approximately 8.4% seen once. The sequenced sample was CD8+ T cells not binding an NS4B(214-222) dextramer, sorted from PBMCs, obtained more than 13 days after the first yellow fever vaccination. These receptors originate from a man aged 18 to 29 who received the YFV17D yellow fever vaccine.

Only a few counts were recorded for this clonotype. This chain joins TRBV7-2 and TRBJ2-5; perhaps TRBD2 as D (6 bases). Per the germline V gene, CDR1 is SGHTA and CDR2 is FQGNSA. V was clipped by 0 bases and J by 4 bases, with 15 bases between them. This CDR3 comprises 16 residues. CDR3 loop: CASSLAVGRRGETQYF. The CDR3 DNA reads TGTGCCAGCAGCTTAGCGGTCGGCAGGAGGGGAGAGACCCAGTACTTC. Full variable domain (missing parts from reference TRBV7-2 and TRBJ2-5): GAGVSQSPSNKVTEKGKDVELRCDPISGHTALYWYRQSLGQGLEFLIYFQGNSAPDKSGLPSDRFSAERTGGSVSTLTIQRTQQEDSAVYLCASSLAVGRRGETQYFGPGTRLLVL.

As regards this clonotype: This may stem from a read error, because a much larger clone lies one nucleotide away. The chain links TRBV12-3 or TRBV12-4 to TRBJ2-4; D unclear. The CDR3 consists of 13 residues. CDR3 loop: CASSLRMGNSADF. DNA of the CDR3: TGTGCCAGCAGTTTAAGGATGGGGAACAGCGCCGACTTC.

This clonotype was detected many times. The chain uses TRBV12-3 or TRBV12-4 and TRBJ2-5, with 8 bases fitting TRBD2. CDR3 length: 14 amino acids. J gave up 4 bases and V 8 bases, and 9 bases lay outside the gene matches. The DNA for the CDR3 is TGTGCCAGCCGACCCCCCGGGGGGGGAGAGACCCAGTACTTC. It translates to CASRPPGGGETQYF.

This chain links TRBV4-1 with TRBJ2-7; D ambiguous. Trimming stripped 1 base from V and 0 bases from J, with 10 bases between. CDR1 is MGHRA, CDR2 YSYEKL, per germline. This CDR3 comprises 15 residues. The CDR3 DNA reads as TGCGCCAGCAGCCAAGTGACCGATAACTCCTACGAGCAGTACTTC. Its translation: CASSQVTDNSYEQYF.

This clonotype has a count of ten or more. The chain has TRBV6-2 or TRBV6-3 and TRBJ2-5; 7 bases fit TRBD2. The V gene's germline CDR1 is MNHEY and CDR2 SVGEGT. The J segment lost 0 bases and the V segment lost 0 bases, leaving 16 bases of the junction unmatched. The CDR3 spans 20 residues. In DNA form, the CDR3 reads TGTGCCAGCAGTTACTCTCAACGGCCCCAGCGGGGTCAGTACCAAGAGACCCAGTACTTC. Amino acid sequence: CASSYSQRPQRGQYQETQYF.